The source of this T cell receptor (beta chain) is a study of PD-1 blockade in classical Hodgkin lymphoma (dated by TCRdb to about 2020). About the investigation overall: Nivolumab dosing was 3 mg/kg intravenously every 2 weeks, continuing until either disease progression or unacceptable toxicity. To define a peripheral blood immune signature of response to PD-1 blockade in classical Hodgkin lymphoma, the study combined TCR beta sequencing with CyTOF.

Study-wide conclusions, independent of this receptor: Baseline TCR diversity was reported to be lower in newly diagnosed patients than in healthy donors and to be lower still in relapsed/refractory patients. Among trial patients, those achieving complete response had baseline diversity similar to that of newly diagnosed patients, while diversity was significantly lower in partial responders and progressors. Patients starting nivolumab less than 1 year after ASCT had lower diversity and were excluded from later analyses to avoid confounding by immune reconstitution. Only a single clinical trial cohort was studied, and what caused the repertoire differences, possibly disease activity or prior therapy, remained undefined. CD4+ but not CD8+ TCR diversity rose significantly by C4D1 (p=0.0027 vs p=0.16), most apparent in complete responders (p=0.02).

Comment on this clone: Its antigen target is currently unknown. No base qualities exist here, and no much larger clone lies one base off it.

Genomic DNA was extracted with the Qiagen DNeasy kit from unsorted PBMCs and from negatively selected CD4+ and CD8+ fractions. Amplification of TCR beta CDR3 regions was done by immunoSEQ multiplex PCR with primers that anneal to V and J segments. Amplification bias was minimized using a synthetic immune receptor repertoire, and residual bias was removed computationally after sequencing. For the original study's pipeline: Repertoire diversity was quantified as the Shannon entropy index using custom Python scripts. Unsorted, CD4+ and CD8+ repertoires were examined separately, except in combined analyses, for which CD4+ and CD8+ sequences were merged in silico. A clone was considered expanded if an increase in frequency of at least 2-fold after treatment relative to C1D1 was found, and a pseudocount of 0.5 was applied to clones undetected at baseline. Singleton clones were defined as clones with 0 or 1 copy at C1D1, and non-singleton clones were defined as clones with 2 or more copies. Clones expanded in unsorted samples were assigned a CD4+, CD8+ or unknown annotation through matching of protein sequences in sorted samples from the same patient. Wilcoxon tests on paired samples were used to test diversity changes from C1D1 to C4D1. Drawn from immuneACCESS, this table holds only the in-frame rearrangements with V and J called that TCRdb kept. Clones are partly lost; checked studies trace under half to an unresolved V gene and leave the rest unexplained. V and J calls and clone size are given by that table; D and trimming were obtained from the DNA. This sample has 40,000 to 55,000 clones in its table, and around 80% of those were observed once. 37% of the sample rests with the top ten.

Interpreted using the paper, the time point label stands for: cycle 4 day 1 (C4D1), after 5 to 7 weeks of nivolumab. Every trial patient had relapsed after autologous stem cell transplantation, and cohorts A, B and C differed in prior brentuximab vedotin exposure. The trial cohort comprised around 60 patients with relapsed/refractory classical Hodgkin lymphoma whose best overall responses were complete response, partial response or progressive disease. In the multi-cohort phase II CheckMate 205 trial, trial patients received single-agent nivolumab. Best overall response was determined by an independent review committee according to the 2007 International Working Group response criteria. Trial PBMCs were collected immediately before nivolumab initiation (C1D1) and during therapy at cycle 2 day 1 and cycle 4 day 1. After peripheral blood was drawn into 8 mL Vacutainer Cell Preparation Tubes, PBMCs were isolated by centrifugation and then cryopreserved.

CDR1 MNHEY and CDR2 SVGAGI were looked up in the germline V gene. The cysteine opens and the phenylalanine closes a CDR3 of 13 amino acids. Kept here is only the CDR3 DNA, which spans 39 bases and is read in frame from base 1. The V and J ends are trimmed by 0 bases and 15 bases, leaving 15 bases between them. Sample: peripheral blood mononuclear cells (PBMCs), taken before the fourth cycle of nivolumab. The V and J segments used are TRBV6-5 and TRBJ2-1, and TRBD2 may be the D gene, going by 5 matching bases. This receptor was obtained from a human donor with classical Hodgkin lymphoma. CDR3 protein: CASSYSDSGIPFF. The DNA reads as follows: TGTGCCAGCAGTTACTCCGACTCGGGAATCCCGTTCTTC.